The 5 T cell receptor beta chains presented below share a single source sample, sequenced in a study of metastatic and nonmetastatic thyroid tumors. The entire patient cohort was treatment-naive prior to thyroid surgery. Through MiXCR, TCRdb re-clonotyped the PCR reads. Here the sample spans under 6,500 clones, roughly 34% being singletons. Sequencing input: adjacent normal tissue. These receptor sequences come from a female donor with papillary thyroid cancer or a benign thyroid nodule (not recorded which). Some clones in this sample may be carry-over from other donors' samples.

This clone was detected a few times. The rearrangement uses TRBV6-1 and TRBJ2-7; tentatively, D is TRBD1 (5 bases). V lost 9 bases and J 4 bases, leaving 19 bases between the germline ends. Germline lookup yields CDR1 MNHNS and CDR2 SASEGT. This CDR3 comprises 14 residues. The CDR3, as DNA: TGTGCCAGGAAGAGTACAGGACCAGTTTACGAGCAGTACTTC. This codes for CARKSTGPVYEQYF.

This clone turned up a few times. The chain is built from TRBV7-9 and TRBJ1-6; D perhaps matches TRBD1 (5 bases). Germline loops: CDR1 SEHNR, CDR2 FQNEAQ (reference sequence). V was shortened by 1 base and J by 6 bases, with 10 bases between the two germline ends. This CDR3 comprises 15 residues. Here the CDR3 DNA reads TGTGCCAGCAGCTTAGGAGACAGCAGTAATTCACCCCTCCACTTT. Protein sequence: CASSLGDSSNSPLHF.

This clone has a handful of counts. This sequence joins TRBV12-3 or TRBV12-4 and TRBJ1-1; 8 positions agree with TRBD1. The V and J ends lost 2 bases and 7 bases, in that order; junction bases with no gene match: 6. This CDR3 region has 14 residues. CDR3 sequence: CASSLSRDRFEAFF. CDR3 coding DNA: TGTGCCAGCAGTTTAAGTAGGGACAGGTTTGAAGCTTTCTTT.

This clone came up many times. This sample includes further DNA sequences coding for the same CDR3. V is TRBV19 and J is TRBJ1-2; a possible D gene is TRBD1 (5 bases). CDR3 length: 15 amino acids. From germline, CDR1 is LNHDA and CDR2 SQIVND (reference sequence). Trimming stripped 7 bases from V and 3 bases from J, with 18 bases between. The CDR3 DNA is TGTGCCAGTATCCCCCAACCGGGACGGGACTATGGCTACACCTTC. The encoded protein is CASIPQPGRDYGYTF.

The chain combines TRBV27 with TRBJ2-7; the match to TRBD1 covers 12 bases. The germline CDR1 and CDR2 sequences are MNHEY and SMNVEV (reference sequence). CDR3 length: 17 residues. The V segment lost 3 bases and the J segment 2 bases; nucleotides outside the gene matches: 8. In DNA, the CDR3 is TGTGCCAGCAGTTTTTCAGGGACAGGGGGCACCCCCTACGAGCAGTACTTC. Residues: CASSFSGTGGTPYEQYF.